A selection of T cell receptor beta chains follows, all from one sample in a study of beta chain features in type 1 diabetes. The assay was immunoSEQ multiplex PCR, and TCRdb's table has in-frame clones only and misses some. The sample has around 130,000 clones, around 10% seen once; the top ten hold roughly 0.75%. The sample was central memory CD4+ T cells from blood. The receptors here all came from a man aged 25 to 40 with type 1 diabetes. The CDR3 runs from the conserved cysteine through the conserved F or W. Fields, in order: clone size, D gene, J gene, V gene, CDR3 DNA, CDR3 protein. A D gene is named only where the DNA matches it firmly. Size values are once, few and many counts, or a class for expanded clones, and some rows have none.

few NA TRBJ1-4 TRBV4-3 TGCGCCAGCAGCCAAGTGGACCAGGGGGAAAAACTGTTTTTT CASSQVDQGEKLFF
NA TRBD1 TRBJ2-3 TRBV11-2 TGTGCCAGCAGCTGGACAGGGACGAGGGATACGCAGTATTTT CASSWTGTRDTQYF
few TRBD1 TRBJ2-3 TRBV10-3 TGTGCCATCAGCCGGGACAGGGGGCGGGGAGATACGCAGTATTTT CAISRDRGRGDTQYF
few TRBD2 TRBJ2-7 TRBV30 TGTGCCTGGAGTGGGTCGGCGGGAGGGAAATCGTTTCAGTACTTC CAWSGSAGGKSFQYF
NA TRBD2 TRBJ2-5 TRBV19 TGTGCCAGTAGCCTGGGACTAGCGGAGGGGGAGACCCAGTACTTC CASSLGLAEGETQYF
NA TRBD2 TRBJ2-5 TRBV11-2 TGTGCCAGCAGGGAAGCGGGGGGTAAGGAGACCCAGTACTTC CASREAGGKETQYF
few TRBD1 TRBJ1-2 TRBV29-1 TGCAGCGCCGTATCGGACAGGGGGAGTAGTGGCTACACCTTC CSAVSDRGSSGYTF
NA NA TRBJ1-1 TRBV5-4 TGTGCCAGCAGCTTTACAAACCGGGACACTGAAGCTTTCTTT CASSFTNRDTEAFF
NA TRBD2 TRBJ2-7 TRBV27 TGTGCCAGCAGCCCAAGGGCGGGGGGGCCCTACGAGCAGTACTTC CASSPRAGGPYEQYF
NA NA TRBJ2-3 TRBV5-4 TGTGCCAGCAGCGGTCGACAAGCAGATACGCAGTATTTT CASSGRQADTQYF
few TRBD1 TRBJ1-5 TRBV2 TGTGCCAGCAGTGAACAGGGGGCTGGCGAGCCCCAGCATTTT CASSEQGAGEPQHF
NA TRBD1 TRBJ1-1 TRBV19 TGTGCCAGTAGTATCGGGGGACAGGGTTGGTCTGAAGCTTTCTTT CASSIGGQGWSEAFF
NA NA TRBJ1-4 TRBV6-5 TGTGCCAGCAGTTCGGACTTTAATGAAAAACTGTTTTTT CASSSDFNEKLFF
NA TRBD1 TRBJ1-2 TRBV9 TGTGCCAGCAGCCCCCGAGGGGGACAGGGTGATGGCTACACCTTC CASSPRGGQGDGYTF
few NA TRBJ1-2 TRBV6-6 TGTGCCAGCAGTTACGAGGTATCTGGCTACACCTTC CASSYEVSGYTF
NA TRBD1 TRBJ2-5 TRBV19 TGTGCCAGTAGTAATGGGGACAGGGAAGAGACCCAGTACTTC CASSNGDREETQYF
few TRBD1 TRBJ2-7 TRBV11-2 TGTGCCAGCAGCGCCATCCCGGGACAGCCTCCTGCCGAGCAGTACTTC CASSAIPGQPPAEQYF
NA NA TRBJ2-3 TRBV9 TGTGCCAGCAGCGTAGCGACTCCAGCTGATACGCAGTATTTT CASSVATPADTQYF
few NA TRBJ1-4 TRBV7-9 TGTGCCAGCAGCATCGGCGGGTCTGAAAAACTGTTTTTT CASSIGGSEKLFF
NA NA TRBJ2-1 TRBV6-4 TGTGCCAGCAGTACTTTCCATGAGCAGTTCTTC CASSTFHEQFF
few TRBD1 TRBJ2-7 TRBV18 TGTGCCAGCTCACCATTCCAGGGGGCGGGCGAGCAGTACTTC CASSPFQGAGEQYF
NA NA TRBJ1-2 TRBV9 TGTGCCAGCAGCGTGGACTCCAACTATGGCTACACCTTC CASSVDSNYGYTF
NA TRBD2 TRBJ2-1 TRBV2 TGTGCCAGCAGTGAACTGGCGGGGGGGCGCAATGAGCAGTTCTTC CASSELAGGRNEQFF
NA NA TRBJ2-2 TRBV7-9 TGTGCCAGCAGCAAGGACAGTAACACCGGGGAGCTGTTTTTT CASSKDSNTGELFF
NA TRBD1 TRBJ2-7 TRBV12-5 TGTGCTAGCAGACAGGGCGAGGGCGAGCAGTACTTC CASRQGEGEQYF
NA TRBD2 TRBJ2-1 TRBV7-2 TGCGCCAGCAGCCAAGTGATAGCGGGGAGCTCCTACAATGAGCAGTTCTTC CASSQVIAGSSYNEQFF
few TRBD1 TRBJ1-6 TRBV30 TGTGCCTGCCCCTCAGGCGGGACAGGGGCATCACCCCTCCACTTT CACPSGGTGASPLHF
few TRBD2 TRBJ2-3 TRBV5-1 TGCGCCAGCAGCTTGGGACTAGCGCATAGCACAGATACGCAGTATTTT CASSLGLAHSTDTQYF
NA NA TRBJ2-5 TRBV9 TGTGCCAGCAGCGGGGCAGCGGGAGAGACCCAGTACTTC CASSGAAGETQYF
NA TRBD2 TRBJ2-5 TRBV11-2 TGTGCCAGCAGCTTATCGCGGGAGAGGACCCAGTACTTC CASSLSRERTQYF
NA TRBD1 TRBJ1-4 TRBV7-9 TGTGCCAGCAGCGATGACAGGGGTAATGAAAAACTGTTTTTT CASSDDRGNEKLFF
few NA TRBJ1-2 TRBV2 TGTGCCAGCAGTGAACTGTCAGACTATGGCTACACCTTC CASSELSDYGYTF
NA NA TRBJ2-5 TRBV19 TGTGCCAGTAGCCCTGGGGGGGCTCAAGAGACCCAGTACTTC CASSPGGAQETQYF
few NA TRBJ1-2 TRBV18 TGTGCCAGCTCACCTCCAGGGGATGGCTATGGCTACACCTTC CASSPPGDGYGYTF
few NA TRBJ2-7 TRBV6-6 TGTGCCAGCACCGACACGTCCTACGAGCAGTACTTC CASTDTSYEQYF
few NA TRBJ1-2 TRBV28 TGTGCCAGCAGTTATTCACAGGGAATCTATGGCTACACCTTC CASSYSQGIYGYTF
NA NA TRBJ1-5 TRBV28 TGTGCCAGCACGGTGACGACAGGCCGAGGGCAGCCCCAGCATTTT CASTVTTGRGQPQHF
few TRBD1 TRBJ2-7 TRBV25-1 TGTGCCAGCAGCCGGGGACAGGGACCATACGAGCAGTACTTC CASSRGQGPYEQYF
NA TRBD2 TRBJ2-3 TRBV5-1 TGCGCCAGCAGCACTAGCGGGGGTGGTACAGATACGCAGTATTTT CASSTSGGGTDTQYF
many NA TRBJ2-2 TRBV7-8 TGTGCCAGCTCGGCGGTGAACACCGGGGAGCTGTTTTTT CASSAVNTGELFF
NA NA TRBJ2-7 TRBV7-2 TGTGCCAGCAGCTTAGATGGCACCTACGAGCAGTACTTC CASSLDGTYEQYF
NA NA TRBJ1-1 TRBV4-2 TGTGCCAGCAGCCAAGTTGCGCGGGGGAGAAACACTGAAGCTTTCTTT CASSQVARGRNTEAFF
NA TRBD2 TRBJ2-3 TRBV5-8 TGTGCCAGCAGCTTTATGACTAGCCCTAGCACAGATACGCAGTATTTT CASSFMTSPSTDTQYF
NA TRBD1 TRBJ2-1 TRBV23-1 TGCGCCAGCAGTCCATCCGGACAGGGGAGTGATGAGCAGTTCTTC CASSPSGQGSDEQFF
many NA TRBJ2-1 TRBV7-9 TGTGCCAGCAGCAAACAGGGATGGGATGAGCAGTTCTTC CASSKQGWDEQFF
few NA TRBJ1-6 TRBV7-2 TGTGCCAGCAGCCTCCGACAGCTTATGAATTCACCCCTCCACTTT CASSLRQLMNSPLHF